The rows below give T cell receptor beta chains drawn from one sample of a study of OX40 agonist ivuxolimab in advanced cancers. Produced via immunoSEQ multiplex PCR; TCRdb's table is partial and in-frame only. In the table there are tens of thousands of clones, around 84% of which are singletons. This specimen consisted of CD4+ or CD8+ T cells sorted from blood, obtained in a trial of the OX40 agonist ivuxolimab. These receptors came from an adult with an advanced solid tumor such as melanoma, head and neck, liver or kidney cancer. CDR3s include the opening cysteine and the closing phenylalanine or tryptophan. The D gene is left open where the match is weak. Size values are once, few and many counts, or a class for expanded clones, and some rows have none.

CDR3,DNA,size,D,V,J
CATASQETQYF,TGTGCTACGGCCAGCCAAGAGACCCAGTACTTC,-,-,TRBV6-5,TRBJ2-5
CASRGQGYYEQYF,TGCGCCAGCAGAGGACAGGGTTACTACGAGCAGTACTTC,-,TRBD1,TRBV5-1,TRBJ2-7
CASSHTPLANPSTDTQYF,TGTGCCAGCAGCCATACCCCCCTAGCGAACCCTAGCACAGATACGCAGTATTTT,-,-,TRBV9,TRBJ2-3
CASSQSIGADWSSPLHF,TGCGCCAGCAGTCAATCGATCGGGGCAGATTGGAGTTCACCCCTCCACTTT,-,-,TRBV23-1,TRBJ1-6
CASSSGLAGLRVYNEQFF,TGTGCCAGCAGCTCAGGACTAGCGGGCTTACGCGTCTACAATGAGCAGTTCTTC,-,TRBD2,TRBV7-8,TRBJ2-1
CASSVAWNGYTF,TGTGCCAGCAGCGTAGCGTGGAATGGCTACACCTTC,medium-sized,-,TRBV9,TRBJ1-2
CASSQVDTASYEQYF,TGCGCCAGCAGCCAAGTCGACACGGCCTCCTACGAGCAGTACTTC,-,-,TRBV4-1,TRBJ2-7
CASSLVLGSYNEQFF,TGTGCCAGCAGCTTAGTTTTGGGTTCCTACAATGAGCAGTTCTTC,-,-,TRBV7-9,TRBJ2-1
CASSVAADSRNTEAFF,TGTGCCAGCAGCGTTGCCGCGGACAGTCGGAACACTGAAGCTTTCTTT,-,-,TRBV5-4,TRBJ1-1
CASSETGVGTDTQYF,TGCGCCAGCAGTGAAACGGGAGTGGGCACAGATACGCAGTATTTT,-,-,TRBV10-1,TRBJ2-3
CASSLGGPTEAFF,TGTGCCAGCAGTTTGGGGGGCCCCACTGAAGCTTTCTTT,-,-,TRBV28,TRBJ1-1
CASSLSLGAAYEQYF,TGTGCCAGCAGTTTAAGTCTAGGGGCCGCCTACGAGCAGTACTTC,-,-,TRBV28,TRBJ2-7
CASSPTGQGADTQYF,TGTGCCAGCAGTCCAACGGGACAGGGTGCAGATACGCAGTATTTT,once,TRBD1,TRBV28,TRBJ2-3
CASSFWGSYEQYF,TGTGCCAGCAGTTTTTGGGGGTCCTACGAGCAGTACTTC,-,-,TRBV27,TRBJ2-7
CASSERGSNYEQYF,TGTGCCAGCAGTGAGCGCGGGTCGAACTACGAGCAGTACTTC,-,-,TRBV6-1,TRBJ2-7
CASGFQGRANEQYF,TGTGCTAGTGGTTTCCAGGGGAGGGCAAACGAGCAGTACTTC,few,-,TRBV12-5,TRBJ2-7
CASSSPTGGYNEQFF,TGTGCCAGCAGTTCACCGACAGGGGGGTACAATGAGCAGTTCTTC,-,TRBD1,TRBV28,TRBJ2-1
CASSPGIFTGELFF,TGTGCCAGCAGCCCGGGGATTTTCACCGGGGAGCTGTTTTTT,few,-,TRBV14,TRBJ2-2
CASSPGEAAQETQYF,TGCGCCAGCAGCCCAGGGGAAGCGGCCCAAGAGACCCAGTACTTC,-,-,TRBV5-1,TRBJ2-5
CASSVVLGSDTQYF,TGTGCCAGCAGCGTAGTTTTAGGGTCGGATACGCAGTATTTT,-,-,TRBV9,TRBJ2-3
CASSPDTSGISTGELFF,TGTGCCAGCAGCCCGGATACTAGCGGGATTAGCACCGGGGAGCTGTTTTTT,-,TRBD2,TRBV7-9,TRBJ2-2
CASSYGFAYEQYF,TGTGCCAGCAGTTACGGGTTTGCCTACGAGCAGTACTTC,once,-,TRBV6-5,TRBJ2-7
CASSLWRTGTEQYF,TGTGCCAGCAGTTTATGGCGGACAGGGACCGAGCAGTACTTC,many,TRBD1,TRBV28,TRBJ2-7
CASKVGALNYGYTF,TGTGCCAGCAAGGTCGGCGCCCTTAACTATGGCTACACCTTC,-,-,TRBV28,TRBJ1-2
CASIGLAGDNEQYF,TGTGCCAGCATCGGACTAGCGGGAGATAACGAGCAGTACTTC,-,TRBD2,TRBV7-9,TRBJ2-7
CASGRQGPPYEQYF,TGTGCCAGTGGTCGACAGGGGCCCCCCTACGAGCAGTACTTC,-,TRBD1,TRBV27,TRBJ2-7
CASRPGPEPINEQFF,TGTGCCAGCAGGCCCGGGCCAGAACCCATCAATGAGCAGTTCTTC,few,-,TRBV6-5,TRBJ2-1
CATSSLGPSYEQYF,TGTGCCACCAGCTCCCTGGGGCCCTCCTACGAGCAGTACTTC,once,-,TRBV15,TRBJ2-7
CATKLHQGTNSYEQYF,TGTGCCACCAAGCTACATCAGGGAACTAATTCCTACGAGCAGTACTTC,-,-,TRBV27,TRBJ2-7
CASSLDRPTLNYGYTF,TGTGCCAGCAGTTTGGACAGGCCCACCCTGAACTATGGCTACACCTTC,-,TRBD1,TRBV28,TRBJ1-2
CASSLGVLDGYTF,TGTGCCAGCAGCTTAGGGGTTTTGGATGGCTACACCTTC,few,-,TRBV7-9,TRBJ1-2
CASSVDGGDETQYF,TGTGCCAGCAGCGTAGATGGAGGGGACGAGACCCAGTACTTC,-,-,TRBV9,TRBJ2-5
CASSLTGGVYEQYF,TGCGCCAGCAGCTTGACAGGGGGCGTCTACGAGCAGTACTTC,few,TRBD1,TRBV5-1,TRBJ2-7
CASSAGLAVNTGELFF,TGTGCCAGCAGCGCGGGACTAGCGGTGAACACCGGGGAGCTGTTTTTT,-,TRBD2,TRBV7-6,TRBJ2-2
CASSLFMDDSLSGNTIYF,TGTGCCAGCAGTTTATTTATGGACGACTCCCTCTCTGGAAACACCATATATTTT,once,-,TRBV28,TRBJ1-3
CASSFWRGQDEQYF,TGTGCCAGCAGTTTCTGGAGGGGGCAGGACGAGCAGTACTTC,-,-,TRBV28,TRBJ2-7
CASSLQGRVYEQYF,TGTGCCAGCAGTTTACAGGGTAGGGTCTACGAGCAGTACTTC,-,-,TRBV27,TRBJ2-7
CASSGLAGADTQYF,TGTGCCAGCAGTGGGCTAGCGGGTGCAGATACGCAGTATTTT,-,TRBD2,TRBV6-4,TRBJ2-3
CASSLEGQGSGNTIYF,TGTGCCAGCAGCTTAGAAGGACAGGGATCTGGAAACACCATATATTTT,-,TRBD1,TRBV7-9,TRBJ1-3
CASSAGAGELFF,TGTGCCAGCAGCGCAGGGGCCGGGGAGCTGTTTTTT,-,-,TRBV7-8,TRBJ2-2
CASSLKGTAQEQYF,TGTGCCAGCAGTCTAAAAGGGACAGCCCAAGAGCAGTACTTC,-,TRBD1,TRBV28,TRBJ2-7
CASSLQGARYNEQFF,TGTGCCAGCAGTCTACAGGGGGCGCGTTACAATGAGCAGTTCTTC,-,TRBD1,TRBV28,TRBJ2-1
CASSLGTGPYEQYF,TGTGCCAGCAGTTTAGGGACGGGTCCCTACGAGCAGTACTTC,once,-,TRBV27,TRBJ2-7
CASSWDPYNEQFF,TGCGCCAGCAGCTGGGACCCATACAATGAGCAGTTCTTC,-,-,TRBV5-1,TRBJ2-1
CASSVSAGADNEQFF,TGTGCCAGCAGTGTCTCAGCGGGAGCTGACAATGAGCAGTTCTTC,-,TRBD2,TRBV6-4,TRBJ2-1
CASSLVWPSGGVTDTQYF,TGTGCCAGCAGCTTGGTCTGGCCTAGCGGGGGTGTCACAGATACGCAGTATTTT,-,TRBD2,TRBV5-5,TRBJ2-3
CASSYKDRGAYEQYF,TGTGCCAGCAGTTACAAAGACAGGGGGGCCTACGAGCAGTACTTC,-,TRBD1,TRBV6-5,TRBJ2-7